Listed here is a single TCR beta chain. Its target antigen remains unknown. Per-nucleotide qualities are absent, and no much larger clonotype sits a single base away. The data belong to a study of cytomegalovirus exposure and HLA in healthy donors (dated by TCRdb to about 2017). Context from the whole study: An earlier analysis of about 530 of the donors reported roughly 300 Gb of sequence data and 95 million to 120 million unique TCR beta sequences obtained from 180 million or so T cells. Among 398 genotyped donors of the cohort, an average of around 240,000 unique TCR beta nucleotide sequences were sequenced per donor, roughly 20% of them non-productive. Typing coverage differed by locus: A, B, C, DRB1 and DQB1 were typed in roughly 620-630 donors, DQA1 in 500 to 550, DPA1 in 600 to 610, and DPB1 in just under 490. HLA typing covered class I and class II loci at four-digit resolution. A later genetic analysis took genome-wide SNP genotypes for about 55% of the roughly 700 donors and used that subset as a discovery cohort. Rather than using new phenotypic data, the later analysis identified candidate immune exposures from TCR beta sequences and from how often those sequences occurred across donors. Approximately 310 gigabases of sequencing data and around 88 million unique TCR sequences made up an early release that covered approximately 620 HLA-typed donors. An earlier analysis of approximately 500 of the donors applied high-throughput TCR beta sequencing to assess whether each TCR beta V gene segment acted as functional or pseudogenic. Alongside the repertoire data, information on donor age, sex, ethnicity and CMV serostatus was compiled. The aim of the study was to test whether cataloging public T cell receptors could identify signatures of past pathogen exposure. All discovery cohort repertoires had been generated using a single sequencing platform. Of the 398 genotyped donors, about 84% fell in the genetic ancestry cluster associated with self-reported Caucasian donors. The T cell repertoires of several hundred subjects were profiled by immunosequencing and related to cytomegalovirus serostatus. High-throughput TCR immunosequencing, statistical association of individual TCRs with disease status, and machine learning were combined to predict cytomegalovirus infection status. Several DR-DQ haplotypes were treated as single units for association and clustering because of strong linkage in the cohort. In addition to the first cohort of roughly 670 subjects, a separate validation cohort of 120 different subjects was used. A later analysis re-analyzed previously published TCR beta repertoires from about 730 donors and added high-resolution HLA genotyping to study TCR occurrence patterns. General findings and caveats noted by the study authors: According to the authors, the approach could potentially be generalized to other disease states and immunological phenotypes. Sequencing depth was assumed to be roughly uniform across donors in the presence/absence analyses, though that assumption may not hold. A later analysis found that most CMV-associated TCR beta chains appeared HLA-restricted, with HLA associations seemingly driven largely by CMV exposure. In vitro tests confirmed that a few of the cytomegalovirus-associated TCR beta chains recognize cytomegalovirus antigens. This cohort had only TCR beta chains sequenced, and the lack of alpha or paired-chain data limited which features could be detected. At a false discovery rate of 0.05, a later analysis linked 15,000 to 20,000 TCR beta sequences to specific HLA alleles. For the cohort, immune exposure information was limited to CMV serostatus. The 87-base-pair reads could not distinguish some IMGT-functional V segments, including TRBV6-2 and TRBV6-3, so those segments were excluded. In a later analysis, TCR association rates were found to vary across HLA loci, with the most associated TCRs seen for DRB1 alleles and the fewest for HLA-C alleles. Strong co-occurrence of HLA alleles, especially DR and DQ, made assigning TCR associations to individual alleles difficult. Linkage disequilibrium might explain the correlated functional status among segregating V segments, but an unknown experimental factor could not be ruled out. In a later analysis, HLA-associated TCR beta chains were found to be more clonally expanded and to have lower generation probabilities than equally common non-associated chains. Across donors, most TCR sequences were observed very rarely, whereas some public TCRs were present in many individuals. A later genetic analysis reported fewer N-insertions in productive TCRs among donors in an Asian-associated ancestry cluster than the approximately 700-donor mean. The sequencing pipeline was judged likely to have produced a cluster of highly shared sequence variants as a technical artifact. Broadly in line with IMGT annotations, most TCR beta V segments showed up in productive rearrangements about 90% or about 30% of the time in an earlier analysis of approximately 640 of the donors. HLA typing was unavailable for some donors at each locus, so association tests used only the typed subset. Because counts were too low, seventeen rarely observed V segments, including chromosome 9 orphons, were excluded from the earlier analysis of 587 of the donors. A further reported finding was that TCR beta sequences accurately predicted the HLA-A and HLA-B alleles for most subjects in the first cohort. The study gave a list of 150 to 200 TCR beta chains associated with cytomegalovirus. In a later analysis, several top co-occurrence clusters were reported to appear linked to parvovirus B19, influenza, CMV and Epstein-Barr virus. In both the original and validation cohorts, the classifier was reported to diagnose cytomegalovirus status with high specificity and sensitivity. A later genetic analysis associated a missense DCLRE1C variant with V-gene and J-gene trimming of TCR beta chains, and an independent cohort replicated the association.

Receptor amplification or capture employed the immunoSEQ multiplex PCR assay. For the multiplex PCR, a mixture combining 60 forward primers for TCR Vbeta segments and 13 reverse primers for TCR Jbeta segments was used. Amplification of the CDR3 region of rearranged TCR beta genes was performed with a multiplex PCR assay on genomic DNA. The amplified TCR beta libraries were sequenced on the Illumina HiSeq System as 87-base-pair reads. As for the authors' bioinformatics: In a later analysis, roughly 80 million unique TCR beta chains were counted across the 500 to 850 repertoires, and around 11 million of these chains were shared by at least two donors. To remove PCR and sequencing errors, raw reads were error-corrected and collapsed into unique sequences using a nearest-neighbor algorithm that merged closely related sequences. V, D and J gene segments were assigned by aligning CDR3 sequences to IMGT reference sequences. For a sequence to be retained, a match of at least six nucleotides was required to both a V gene segment and a J gene segment. A rearrangement was called productive if the CDR3 had no stop codons and remained in frame with V and J, and every other rearrangement was called non-productive. Following IMGT convention, CDR3 was defined as the stretch from the second conserved V-encoded cysteine to the conserved J-encoded phenylalanine. Sequences without an unambiguous match to a single V gene segment were excluded from the earlier analysis of about 600 of the donors. In an earlier analysis of a few hundred of the donors, V segments were called functional above 56.7% productive rearrangements and were called segregating when the between-donor standard deviation exceeded 5%. A statistical classification framework was developed to diagnose cytomegalovirus status using the catalog of TCR beta chain sequences. In a later analysis, TCR nucleotide sequences were compared against IMGT/GENE-DB human TR gene sequences so that V and J genes could be assigned. Using the TCRdist pipeline, a later analysis assigned CDR3 sequences along with most-parsimonious VDJ recombination scenarios. In a later analysis, each TCR beta chain was defined by its CDR3 amino acid sequence together with its V-gene family, and reads without a unique V-gene family were excluded. In a later analysis, around 650 highly shared, low-generation-probability nucleotide sequences were removed to address suspected cross-contamination and a sequencing artifact. In a later analysis, a clonal expansion index was calculated for each public chain from normalized within-repertoire ranks of inferred template counts. In a later analysis, generation probabilities were computed using a VDJ recombination model fitted to out-of-frame rearrangements, and the results were checked against IGoR. A later analysis scored TCR-TCR, TCR-HLA and TCR-CMV co-occurrence with hypergeometric tests, applying a repertoire-size bias correction to TCR pairs. To estimate false discovery rates, a later analysis permuted the HLA or CMV assignments 20 times. In a later analysis, co-occurring TCRs were grouped with DBSCAN, and TCRdist sequence similarity was added when clustering was performed within HLA-allele-positive subsets. For co-occurrence clustering, repertoires with fewer than 30,000 or more than 120,000 public chains were excluded, along with five repertoires with anomalous nucleotide sharing. The clones in this table, taken by TCRdb from immuneACCESS, are in-frame only. Not every clone is retained; where verified, under half of the shortfall comes from an unresolved V gene, and the cause of the rest is unknown. V, J and clone size reflect that table, while D and trimming were determined from the DNA. The sample table shows around 120,000 clones, and roughly 80% are seen once. Around 5% of the sample comes from the top ten.

The CDR3 sequence holds 14 residues, the cysteine and phenylalanine included. Only the CDR3 part of the read is kept: 42 bases, read in frame from the first base. At the junction V is shortened by 1 base and J by 15 bases; bases outside the gene matches: 11. The germline V gene yields SGHTA for CDR1 and FQGNSA for CDR2. In total, 666 healthy bone marrow donors made up the cohort. At the time of sampling, every cohort member was nominally healthy, though immune exposures that went unrecorded were likely present. The donor was CMV seropositive and belonged to the group of 250 to 300 seropositive cohort members. Every donor gave a peripheral blood sample, and the peripheral blood mononuclear cells from that sample were used for TCR beta sequencing. Genomic DNA extraction from the blood cell samples was performed with the Qiagen DNeasy Blood Extraction Kit.

The chain employs TRBV7-2 and TRBJ2-1; 8 of the junction bases match TRBD1. Material for sequencing was PBMCs. The sequence came from a man aged 45-60 years in good health and CMV-seropositive. The DNA is TGTGCCAGCAGCTTAGAAGGCTCACAGGGGGAAGGGTTCTTC. The resulting protein is CASSLEGSQGEGFF.